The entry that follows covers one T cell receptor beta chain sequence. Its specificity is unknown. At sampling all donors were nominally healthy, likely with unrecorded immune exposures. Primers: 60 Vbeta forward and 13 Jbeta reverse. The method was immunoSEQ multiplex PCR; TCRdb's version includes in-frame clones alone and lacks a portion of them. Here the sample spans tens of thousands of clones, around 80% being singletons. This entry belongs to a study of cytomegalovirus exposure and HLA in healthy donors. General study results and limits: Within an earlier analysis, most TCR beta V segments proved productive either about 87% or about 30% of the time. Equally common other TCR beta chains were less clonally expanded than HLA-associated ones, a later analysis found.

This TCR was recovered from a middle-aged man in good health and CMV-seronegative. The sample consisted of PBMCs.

The CDR3 region has the DNA TGTGCCAGCAGCTTAGGACAGGGGGTAAATCAGCCCCAGCATTTT. This encodes CASSLGQGVNQPQHF. V gene TRBV7-9 combines with J gene TRBJ1-5; the match to TRBD1 covers 9 bases. Germline values: CDR1 SEHNR, CDR2 FQNEAQ (reference sequence). The junction had 2 bases not matched to a gene; V was cut back by 1 base and J by 4 bases. This CDR3 is built from 15 residues. The variable domain in full, with the rest retrieved from reference TRBV7-9 and TRBJ1-5, is DTGVSQNPRHKITKRGQNVTFRCDPISEHNRLYWYRQTLGQGPEFLTYFQNEAQLEKSRLLSDRFSAERPKGSFSTLEIQRTEQGDSAMYLCASSLGQGVNQPQHFGDGTRLSIL.